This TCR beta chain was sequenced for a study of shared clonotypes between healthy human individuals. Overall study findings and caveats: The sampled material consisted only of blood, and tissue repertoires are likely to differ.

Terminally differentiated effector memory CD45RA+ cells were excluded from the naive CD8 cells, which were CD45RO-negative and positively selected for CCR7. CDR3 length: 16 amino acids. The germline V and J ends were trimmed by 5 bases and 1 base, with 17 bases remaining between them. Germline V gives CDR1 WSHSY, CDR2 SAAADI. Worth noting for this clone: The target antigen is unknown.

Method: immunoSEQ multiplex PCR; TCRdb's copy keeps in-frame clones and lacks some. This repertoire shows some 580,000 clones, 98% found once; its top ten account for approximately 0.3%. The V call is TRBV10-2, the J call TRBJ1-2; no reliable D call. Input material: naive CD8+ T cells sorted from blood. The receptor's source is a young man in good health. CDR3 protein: CASSPRAGPYNYGYTF. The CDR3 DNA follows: TGCGCCAGCAGTCCTAGAGCAGGCCCCTATAACTATGGCTACACCTTC.